This TCR beta chain is drawn from a study of T-cell reconstitution after alpha-beta-depleted transplantation in children. Remarks on this clonotype: Its specificity is unknown.

The ends were cut back, 8 bases at V and 0 bases at J, with 13 bases in the middle. The CDR3 loop spans 14 amino acids. The germline V gene encodes CDR1 SNHLY and CDR2 FYNNEI. This sample's TCRbeta library carried unique molecular identifier barcodes. TCRdb called the PCR reads again in MiXCR, with one record for every CDR3 protein. The sample lists 4,000 to 6,000 distinct CDR3 sequences; approximately 25% were seen once. General observations from the study: The authors attributed T-cell counts and diversity one year after transplant mostly to newly produced T cells. Recipient T cells and thymic progenitors that survived gave rise to the high TCRbeta diversity observed at day 60 in some patients.

The chain couples TRBV2 to TRBJ1-1; D is unresolved. The clonotype originates from a male patient aged 2-10 years who had a stem cell transplant for acute lymphoblastic leukemia, so the T cells may come from the graft donor. The source material was PBMCs, mostly from graft donor cells, sampled 60 days after TCRalphabeta/CD19-depleted stem cell transplant. This CDR3 is CASYSGRVNTEAFF. The DNA for the CDR3 is TGTGCCAGCTACTCGGGCAGAGTGAACACTGAAGCTTTCTTT.